These 24 T cell receptor beta chains were sequenced from one sample in a study of blood T cells in healthy people across ages. A J-beta primer mix and a sample-barcoded 5' primer were used in a second PCR of roughly 6 to 11 cycles. TCRdb fed the 5' RACE reads into MiXCR, producing one record per CDR3 protein. The table shows around 1,000,000 distinct CDR3 sequences, with around two fifths occurring only once. Sequenced: blood. The origin of the receptors is a man aged 18 to 35 in good health.

This clonotype has at least ten counts. The chain combines TRBV28 with TRBJ1-1, with D maybe TRBD1 (6 bases). The CDR3 covers 13 residues. Trimming removed 6 bases at V and 4 bases at J, with 12 bases between. Germline assignment: CDR1 MDHEN and CDR2 SYDVKM. This CDR3 is CASSPQGGTEAFF. The CDR3 bases are TGTGCCAGCAGCCCCCAAGGGGGCACTGAAGCTTTCTTT.

This chain joins TRBV20-1 and TRBJ1-2; TRBD1 matches at 8 bases. The V gene's germline CDR1 is DFQATT and CDR2 SNEGSKA (reference sequence). The junction had 5 bases not matched to a gene; V was cut back by 2 bases and J by 6 bases. The length of the CDR3 is 13 residues. The CDR3 protein is CSARKDRDDGYTF. CDR3 DNA sequence: TGCAGTGCTAGAAAGGACAGGGACGATGGCTACACCTTC.

The genes are TRBV11-2 and TRBJ1-1; D unclear. This CDR3 is built from 14 residues. V lost 0 bases to trimming and J lost 4 bases, with 9 bases between them. From germline, CDR1 is SGHAT and CDR2 FQNNGV. The CDR3 DNA reads TGTGCCAGCAGCTTAGATCTGGGTTCCACTGAAGCTTTCTTT. Residues: CASSLDLGSTEAFF.

This clonotype showed up just a few times. V usage is TRBV7-7 and J usage is TRBJ2-5; tentative D call: TRBD1 (6 bases). In germline, CDR1 is SSHAT, CDR2 FNYEAQ (reference sequence). The V end lost 2 bases, the J end lost 2 bases, and 9 bases lay between the germline ends. There are 14 residues in the CDR3. CDR3 in amino acids: CASSLQDRQETQYF. The CDR3 DNA is TGTGCCAGCAGCTTACAGGACAGACAAGAGACCCAGTACTTC.

This chain uses TRBV12-3 or TRBV12-4 with TRBJ2-5; 9 bases are a match to TRBD2. Trimming removed 5 bases from V and 11 bases from J; junction bases left unmatched: 15. The CDR3 is made up of 15 amino acids. The CDR3 loop reads CASSPPGSGGNEQYF. The CDR3 nucleotides are TGTGCCAGCAGTCCCCCCGGTAGCGGGGGAAATGAGCAGTACTTC.

This clonotype occurred a few times. The rearrangement joins TRBV27 to TRBJ2-2; TRBD1 might be the D (5 bases). V gave up 4 bases and J gave up 3 bases, with 9 bases separating them. The CDR3 is 14 amino acids. Germline assignment: CDR1 MNHEY and CDR2 SMNVEV (reference sequence). This CDR3 reads CASSSTGDTGELFF. The CDR3 bases are TGTGCCAGCAGTTCCACAGGTGACACCGGGGAGCTGTTTTTT.

The chain carries TRBV20-1 and TRBJ2-4; the match to TRBD2 covers 9 bases. The J call may not be correct, given that the DNA end is closer to TRBJ2-5. The CDR3 runs to 16 residues. Germline loops: CDR1 DFQATT, CDR2 SNEGSKA (reference sequence). The CDR3 DNA sequence: TGCAGTGCTAGAGATGGTGGACTAGCGAGACAAGAGACCCAGTACTTC. Translation: CSARDGGLARQETQYF.

This clonotype was seen a handful of times. This chain links TRBV20-1 with TRBJ2-7; the D gene is possibly TRBD2 (7 bases). V was cut by 2 bases and J by 3 bases, with 11 bases left in between. CDR1 is DFQATT, CDR2 SNEGSKA, per germline (reference sequence). The CDR3 loop spans 13 amino acids. The CDR3 sequence is CSARFGGRYEQYF. DNA of the CDR3: TGCAGTGCTAGATTCGGGGGGCGCTACGAGCAGTACTTC.

The gene calls are TRBV20-1 and TRBJ2-7, with 12 bases identical to TRBD2. This CDR3 region has 15 residues. Germline CDR1 is DFQATT and CDR2 is SNEGSKA (reference sequence). V dropped 6 bases and J dropped 0; count of bases not matched to a gene: 6. The CDR3 sequence: CSAHGTSGRSYEQYF. In nucleotides, the CDR3 is TGCAGTGCGCACGGGACTAGCGGGCGCTCCTACGAGCAGTACTTC.

This chain joins TRBV3-1 and TRBJ2-5; no clear D gene. Trimming took off 1 base at V and 4 bases at J, with 10 bases between the two ends. The CDR3 consists of 14 residues. Germline assignment: CDR1 LGHDT and CDR2 YNNKEL (reference sequence). The CDR3 DNA reads as TGTGCCAGCAGCCAAGGCCTCGGAAGAGAGACCCAGTACTTC. Amino acid sequence: CASSQGLGRETQYF.

The rearrangement links TRBV12-3 or TRBV12-4 to TRBJ1-5, with D possibly being TRBD1 (6 bases). The germline V and J ends were trimmed by 5 bases and 3 bases, with 11 bases remaining between them. The CDR3 contains 14 residues. In DNA, the CDR3 is TGTGCCAGCAGTGTTTCAGGGGACAATCAGCCCCAGCATTTT. The encoded protein is CASSVSGDNQPQHF.

V is TRBV10-3 and J is TRBJ2-3; D is perhaps TRBD2 (6 bases). This CDR3 is 16 amino acids long. V was shortened by 6 bases and J by 1 base, with 17 bases between the two germline ends. The germline gives CDR1 ENHRY, CDR2 SYGVKD. The CDR3 region is CAIRPRLVIRTDTQYF. CDR3 in DNA: TGTGCCATCAGGCCCCGACTAGTCATACGCACAGATACGCAGTATTTT.

In this sample, this clonotype turned up a few times. The chain combines TRBV20-1 with TRBJ2-2, with TRBD2 as a possible D gene (5 bases). Germline-derived CDR1 and CDR2 are DFQATT and SNEGSKA (reference sequence). The CDR3 sequence is 13 residues long. V was pared by 3 bases and J by 3 bases, with 8 bases between. CDR3 DNA: TGCAGTGCTAGGGAGGCGTACACCGGGGAGCTGTTTTTT. This encodes CSAREAYTGELFF.

This clonotype was detected many times. This CDR3 is CASSLRDRRETQYF. CDR3 in DNA: TGTGCCAGCAGCTTAAGGGACAGGAGAGAGACCCAGTACTTC. The chain joins TRBV7-8 to TRBJ2-5; 8 bases are a match to TRBD1. With V trimmed by 2 bases and J by 4 bases, 3 bases remained unmatched. Germline assignment: CDR1 SGHVS and CDR2 FQNEAQ. The CDR3 loop spans 14 amino acids.

CDR3 region: CASSVAGFEDEQFF. The CDR3, as DNA: TGTGCCAGCAGCGTTGCAGGATTTGAGGATGAGCAGTTCTTC. V and J are TRBV7-9 and TRBJ2-1, with D uncertain. CDR3 length equals 14 residues. The ends were cut back, 5 bases at V and 8 bases at J, with 16 bases in the middle. The germline CDR1 and CDR2 sequences are SEHNR and FQNEAQ (reference sequence).

There are a few counts of this clonotype. The chain uses TRBV9 and TRBJ1-2, with D uncertain. Germline V gene sequence: CDR1 SGDLS, CDR2 YYNGEE. The CDR3 is 14 residues long. V was shortened by 0 bases and J by 8 bases, with 14 bases between the two germline ends. The DNA for the CDR3 is TGTGCCAGCAGCGTAGATGGGTCAACCTTCGGCTACACCTTC. Residues: CASSVDGSTFGYTF.

Only a few counts were recorded for this clonotype. The rearrangement joins TRBV27 to TRBJ2-1; 9 bases are a match to TRBD1. The CDR3 contains 13 residues. From germline, CDR1 is MNHEY and CDR2 SMNVEV (reference sequence). V was clipped by 5 bases and J by 7 bases; unmatched bases: 3. The CDR3 sequence: CASSVGTGNEQFF. The CDR3 nucleotides read TGTGCCAGCAGTGTGGGGACAGGGAATGAGCAGTTCTTC.

This clonotype has just a few counts. The chain recombines TRBV21-1 with TRBJ2-6; the DNA was not used to check the table's D call, TRBD1. TRBV21-1 is classified as a pseudogene. CDR3 length equals 17 residues. CDR3 DNA sequence: TGTGCCAGCAGCCCCCGGGCGGATGCCTCTGGGGCCAACGTCCTGACTTTC. Its protein product is CASSPRADASGANVLTF.

CDR3: CASSQDAGDRNEKLFF. The CDR3 DNA reads TGTGCCAGCAGCCAAGACGCCGGGGATCGGAATGAAAAACTGTTTTTT. The chain has TRBV3-1 and TRBJ1-4; no definite D call. CDR1 is LGHDT and CDR2 is YNNKEL in the germline V gene (reference sequence). Between the trimmed V and J ends, which lost 0 bases and 5 bases, there was a span of 13 bases. The CDR3 has 16 amino acids.

This clonotype was seen just once. The chain has TRBV28 and TRBJ1-2; D may be TRBD1 (5 bases). Germline V lookup: CDR1 MDHEN, CDR2 SYDVKM. Trimming removed 6 bases from V and 4 bases from J, with 6 bases in between. The CDR3 consists of 11 residues. The CDR3 DNA is TGTGCCAGCAGACAGGTCTATGGCTACACCTTC. Its translation: CASRQVYGYTF.

This clonotype showed up many times. The chain carries TRBV10-3 and TRBJ2-1, with D perhaps matching TRBD1 (5 bases). This CDR3 region has 16 residues. Germline CDR1 ENHRY, CDR2 SYGVKD. The V end was cut by 2 bases, the J end by 2 bases, with 13 bases between. This CDR3 is CAISERQPFTYNEQFF. CDR3 nucleotide sequence: TGTGCCATCAGTGAGCGACAGCCCTTCACCTACAATGAGCAGTTCTTC.

The chain carries TRBV12-3 or TRBV12-4 and TRBJ1-2, with 8 bases fitting TRBD1. This CDR3 comprises 13 residues. J gave up 6 bases and V 7 bases, and 7 bases lay outside the gene matches. The CDR3 region has the DNA TGTGCCAGCACCCCGGGGACAGGTGATGGCTACACCTTC. It encodes CASTPGTGDGYTF.

The chain links TRBV2 to TRBJ2-7; D is unresolved. Trimming shortened V by 11 bases and J by 3 bases, and 20 bases separated the two germline ends. In germline, CDR1 is SNHLY, CDR2 FYNNEI. The length of the CDR3 is 14 residues. CDR3 protein: CAHLDGQTVYEQYF. CDR3 DNA: TGTGCCCACCTTGACGGGCAGACCGTCTACGAGCAGTACTTC.

This clonotype appeared a few times. The chain carries TRBV12-3 or TRBV12-4 and TRBJ2-7, with D possibly matching TRBD2 (6 bases). V lost 3 bases, J lost 0 bases, and 9 bases lay in between. The length of the CDR3 is 14 residues. The CDR3 loop reads CASSLGRYSYEQYF. DNA of the CDR3: TGTGCCAGCAGTTTGGGGAGGTACTCCTACGAGCAGTACTTC.